This is a list of T cell receptor beta chains from one sample in a study of immune evolution from preneoplasia to lung adenocarcinoma. Measured with immunoSEQ multiplex PCR; TCRdb has only the in-frame clones, and not every one. The sample lists 4,000 to 5,500 clones, around 80% occurring once. Sample: FFPE adjacent normal lung tissue. The receptors were sampled from a person aged 55-85 years with lung adenocarcinoma. The CDR3 runs from the conserved cysteine through the conserved F or W. A D gene is named only where the DNA matches it firmly. Clone sizes are given selectively: once, few, many, or a class where the clone is expanded.

j_call: TRBJ1-1; clone_size: .; v_call: TRBV28; d_call: .; cdr3_nt: TGTGCCAGCAGCGACCATGGGAATGAAGCTTTCTTT; cdr3_aa: CASSDHGNEAFF
j_call: TRBJ2-7; clone_size: .; v_call: TRBV27; d_call: .; cdr3_nt: TGTGCCAGCAGTTCCCTGGGGGGGCTCTCCTACGAGCAGTACTTC; cdr3_aa: CASSSLGGLSYEQYF
j_call: TRBJ1-3; clone_size: .; v_call: TRBV4-3; d_call: .; cdr3_nt: TGCGCCAGCAGCCAAGATTTGAGGGGATGGGGCTCTGGAAACACCATATATTTT; cdr3_aa: CASSQDLRGWGSGNTIYF
j_call: TRBJ1-5; clone_size: .; v_call: TRBV30; d_call: TRBD1; cdr3_nt: TGTGCCTGGAGCGCGGGAGTACAGGGGCCAACGGGGCGATTTCAGCCCCAGCATTTT; cdr3_aa: CAWSAGVQGPTGRFQPQHF
j_call: TRBJ2-7; clone_size: .; v_call: TRBV30; d_call: .; cdr3_nt: TGTGCCTGGGCGACGAATGGCGAGCAGTACTTC; cdr3_aa: CAWATNGEQYF
j_call: TRBJ1-4; clone_size: few; v_call: TRBV15; d_call: .; cdr3_nt: TGTGCCACCAGCAGAGATCCAAAGGATTACGATGAAAAACTGTTTTTT; cdr3_aa: CATSRDPKDYDEKLFF
j_call: TRBJ2-7; clone_size: once; v_call: TRBV7-9; d_call: .; cdr3_nt: TGTGCCAGCAGCCCTCAGGATTCCTACGAGCAGTACTTC; cdr3_aa: CASSPQDSYEQYF
j_call: TRBJ2-3; clone_size: few; v_call: TRBV28; d_call: TRBD2; cdr3_nt: TGTGCCAGCAGTTTATTCGGGCTTAGCGGGGGGCTAAACACAGATACGCAGTATTTT; cdr3_aa: CASSLFGLSGGLNTDTQYF
j_call: TRBJ2-7; clone_size: .; v_call: TRBV7-3; d_call: .; cdr3_nt: TGTGCCAGCAGCTTGCTGGGGGCCGTGTCCTACGAGCAGTACTTC; cdr3_aa: CASSLLGAVSYEQYF
j_call: TRBJ2-3; clone_size: .; v_call: TRBV11-2; d_call: .; cdr3_nt: TGTGCCAGCAGCTTTGGCGGCCACACAGATACGCAGTATTTT; cdr3_aa: CASSFGGHTDTQYF
j_call: TRBJ1-5; clone_size: .; v_call: TRBV2; d_call: .; cdr3_nt: TGTGCCAGCAGGGGGGATAGGAATCAGCCCCAGCATTTT; cdr3_aa: CASRGDRNQPQHF
j_call: TRBJ1-2; clone_size: .; v_call: TRBV29-1; d_call: TRBD1; cdr3_nt: TGCAGCGTTGAGCAGGGGGGTGGCTACACCTTC; cdr3_aa: CSVEQGGGYTF
j_call: TRBJ2-3; clone_size: .; v_call: TRBV19; d_call: .; cdr3_nt: TGTGCCAGTAGTAGGTTCATCACAGATACGCAGTATTTT; cdr3_aa: CASSRFITDTQYF
j_call: TRBJ2-1; clone_size: once; v_call: TRBV4-3; d_call: .; cdr3_nt: TGCGCCAGCAGCCAAGATAACAGGGTCTATGAGCAGTTCTTC; cdr3_aa: CASSQDNRVYEQFF
j_call: TRBJ1-3; clone_size: .; v_call: TRBV11-1; d_call: .; cdr3_nt: TGTGCCAGCAGCCCGCCTTCCACTGGAAACACCATATATTTT; cdr3_aa: CASSPPSTGNTIYF
j_call: TRBJ1-5; clone_size: .; v_call: TRBV10-1; d_call: .; cdr3_nt: TGCGCCAGCAGTACGGGTACTCGGCAGCCCCAGCATTTT; cdr3_aa: CASSTGTRQPQHF
j_call: TRBJ2-3; clone_size: .; v_call: TRBV18; d_call: TRBD1; cdr3_nt: TGTGCCAGCTCAGTCGGGACAGGGGCGATCACAGATACGCAGTATTTT; cdr3_aa: CASSVGTGAITDTQYF
j_call: TRBJ2-7; clone_size: few; v_call: TRBV28; d_call: .; cdr3_nt: TGTGCCAGCAGTTTCGGGGGACCTAGCTACGAGCAGTACTTC; cdr3_aa: CASSFGGPSYEQYF
j_call: TRBJ2-5; clone_size: .; v_call: TRBV7-3; d_call: .; cdr3_nt: TGTGCCAGCAGCCCATTTTTGGGTGAGACCCAGTACTTC; cdr3_aa: CASSPFLGETQYF
j_call: TRBJ2-2; clone_size: few; v_call: TRBV11-3; d_call: .; cdr3_nt: TGTGCCAGCAGCTTTGGGACCTACGGGGAGCTGTTTTTT; cdr3_aa: CASSFGTYGELFF
j_call: TRBJ2-1; clone_size: .; v_call: TRBV4-3; d_call: .; cdr3_nt: TGCGCCAGCAGCCCAAGGTGGAGCGGTAGTGAGCAGTTCTTC; cdr3_aa: CASSPRWSGSEQFF
j_call: TRBJ2-3; clone_size: .; v_call: TRBV19; d_call: .; cdr3_nt: TGTGCCAGTAGTATGCGGGACACAGCAACCACAGATACGCAGTATTTT; cdr3_aa: CASSMRDTATTDTQYF
j_call: TRBJ1-1; clone_size: .; v_call: TRBV18; d_call: TRBD1; cdr3_nt: TGTGCCAGCTCACCGTTCCAGGGTATTATCCAGGGGGACACTGAAGCTTTCTTT; cdr3_aa: CASSPFQGIIQGDTEAFF
j_call: TRBJ2-2; clone_size: once; v_call: TRBV7-2; d_call: .; cdr3_nt: TGTGCCAGCAGCTTAGGATGGGGCGGGGGCTGGAACACCGGGGAGCTGTTTTTT; cdr3_aa: CASSLGWGGGWNTGELFF
j_call: TRBJ2-2; clone_size: .; v_call: TRBV7-3; d_call: .; cdr3_nt: TGTGCCAGCAGCTTACACAGGGTGTGGGACACCGGGGAGCTGTTTTTT; cdr3_aa: CASSLHRVWDTGELFF
j_call: TRBJ2-1; clone_size: .; v_call: TRBV6-1; d_call: .; cdr3_nt: TGTGCCAGCTCTTTCCTCTACAATGAGCAGTTCTTC; cdr3_aa: CASSFLYNEQFF
j_call: TRBJ2-5; clone_size: .; v_call: TRBV6-5; d_call: TRBD2; cdr3_nt: TGTGCCAGCAGTCCCGCGGGGGGGGCCCCAGAGACCCAGTACTTC; cdr3_aa: CASSPAGGAPETQYF
j_call: TRBJ1-1; clone_size: .; v_call: TRBV28; d_call: .; cdr3_nt: TGTGCCAGCACCTCTCCGGGACGATGGAACACTGAAGCTTTCTTT; cdr3_aa: CASTSPGRWNTEAFF
j_call: TRBJ1-5; clone_size: .; v_call: TRBV7-2; d_call: TRBD1; cdr3_nt: TGTGCCAGTCCCTGGAGGGGGCGCTTAAGCAATCAGCCCCAGCATTTT; cdr3_aa: CASPWRGRLSNQPQHF
j_call: TRBJ1-1; clone_size: .; v_call: TRBV10-3; d_call: .; cdr3_nt: TGTGCCATCAGCGTCGGGACAAATTTGAACACTGAAGCTTTCTTT; cdr3_aa: CAISVGTNLNTEAFF